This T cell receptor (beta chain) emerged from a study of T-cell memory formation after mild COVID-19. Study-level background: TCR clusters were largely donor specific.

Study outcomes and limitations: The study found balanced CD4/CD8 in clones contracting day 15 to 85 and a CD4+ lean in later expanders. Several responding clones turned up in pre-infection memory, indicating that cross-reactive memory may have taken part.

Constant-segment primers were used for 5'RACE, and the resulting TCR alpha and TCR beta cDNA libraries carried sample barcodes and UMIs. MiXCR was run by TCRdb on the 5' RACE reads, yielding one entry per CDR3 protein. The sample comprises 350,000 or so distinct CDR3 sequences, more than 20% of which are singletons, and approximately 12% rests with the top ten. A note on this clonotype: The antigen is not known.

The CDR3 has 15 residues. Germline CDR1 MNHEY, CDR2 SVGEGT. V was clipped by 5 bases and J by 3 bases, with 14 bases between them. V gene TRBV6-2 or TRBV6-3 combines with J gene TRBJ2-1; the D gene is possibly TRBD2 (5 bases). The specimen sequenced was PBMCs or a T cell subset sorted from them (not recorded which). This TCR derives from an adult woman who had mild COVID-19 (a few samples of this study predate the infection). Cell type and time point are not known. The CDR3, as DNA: TGTGCCAGCAGTAGTACGTACGGGATCTACAATGAGCAGTTCTTC. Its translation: CASSSTYGIYNEQFF.